These 20 T cell receptor beta chains originate from one sample sequenced in a study of a mutant IDH1 vaccine in newly diagnosed glioma. Sequencing was performed with immunoSEQ multiplex PCR; in TCRdb, only in-frame clones are kept and a portion is missing. The table shows approximately 52,000 clones, with roughly 80% occurring only once. Time point specified: baseline, week 1 (first vaccination visit). Treatment: pre-vaccination baseline after standard-of-care therapy. The specimen was PBMCs, collected from a glioma patient treated with radiotherapy, temozolomide or both. The receptor source for this set is a woman between 35 and 50 years old with glioma.

The rearrangement joins TRBV19 to TRBJ2-5, with D perhaps being TRBD1 or TRBD2 (5 bases each). The V end lost 5 bases, the J end lost 2 bases, and 21 bases lay between the germline ends. This CDR3 spans 17 amino acids. From germline, CDR1 is LNHDA and CDR2 SQIVND (reference sequence). Here the CDR3 reads CASSLRGWGTGQETQYF. In nucleotides, the CDR3 is TGTGCCAGTAGTCTCCGGGGATGGGGGACGGGTCAAGAGACCCAGTACTTC. Using reference TRBV19 and TRBJ2-5 for the parts outside the CDR3, the full variable domain is DGGITQSPKYLFRKEGQNVTLSCEQNLNHDAMYWYRQDPGQGLRLIYYSQIVNDFQKGDIAEGYSVSREKKESFPLTVTSAQKNPTAFYLCASSLRGWGTGQETQYFGPGTRLLVL.

As for this clone: Sequence at one end of the junction differs from germline and may be a read error. J is TRBJ1-4 and V is TRBV14, with TRBD1 as a possible D gene (6 bases). Germline-derived CDR1 and CDR2 are SGHDN and FVKESK. CDR3 length: 13 amino acids. This chain's CDR3 is CASSHDLGGDLSF. The CDR3 DNA follows: TGTGCCAGCAGCCATGATTTAGGGGGGGACCTGTCTTTT.

The chain is built from TRBV5-1 and TRBJ2-1; 7 positions agree with TRBD1. This CDR3 is built from 16 residues. Per germline, CDR1 SGHRS and CDR2 YFSETQ. The V segment lost 4 bases and the J segment 0 bases; nucleotides outside the gene matches: 7. CDR3 residues: CASSVQGSFSYNEQFF. The CDR3 region has the DNA TGCGCCAGCAGCGTACAGGGGTCCTTCTCCTACAATGAGCAGTTCTTC.

The CDR3: CASSRNFLGTGEKLFF. The CDR3 bases are TGTGCCAGCAGCCGAAATTTTTTGGGGACGGGCGAAAAACTGTTTTTT. The chain recombines TRBV14 with TRBJ1-4, with a tentative D call TRBD1 (5 bases). The V gene's germline CDR1 is SGHDN and CDR2 FVKESK. Trimming removed 4 bases from V and 8 bases from J, with 20 bases in between. The CDR3 contains 16 residues.

The chain employs TRBV5-6 and TRBJ2-5, with a weak D call TRBD1 (5 bases). The CDR3 has 14 amino acids. The germline V gene encodes CDR1 SGHDT and CDR2 YYEEEE. Trimming pared 2 bases from V and 1 base from J, leaving 9 bases between. The CDR3 protein is CASSLSGIQETQYF. DNA of the CDR3: TGTGCCAGCAGCTTATCAGGGATCCAAGAGACCCAGTACTTC.

The CDR3 nucleotides read TGTGCCAGCAGTTACTCAGGGTATAATTCACCCCTCCACTTT. It yields the protein CASSYSGYNSPLHF. The chain carries TRBV6-5 and TRBJ1-6; D is ambiguous. CDR3 size: 14 residues. The V end lost 0 bases, the J end lost 4 bases, and 4 bases lay between the germline ends. Per germline, CDR1 MNHEY and CDR2 SVGAGI.

The rearrangement links TRBV6-6 to TRBJ1-5; D is unresolved. Germline V gene sequence: CDR1 MNHNY, CDR2 SVGAGI (reference sequence). The ends were cut back, 3 bases at V and 7 bases at J, with 19 bases in the middle. The CDR3 extends over 16 amino acids. The CDR3 DNA is TGTGCCAGCAGTTATACCACCGCCGCCCCCGGACAGCCCCAGCATTTT. Translation: CASSYTTAAPGQPQHF.

This chain uses TRBV7-9 with TRBJ2-2; D unclear. Trimming pared 2 bases from V and 8 bases from J, leaving 6 bases between. The CDR3 consists of 12 residues. Germline CDR1 is SEHNR and CDR2 is FQNEAQ (reference sequence). For the CDR3, the DNA is TGTGCCAGCAGCTTAACCCGGGGGGAGCTGTTTTTT. Protein sequence: CASSLTRGELFF.

V and J are TRBV20-1 and TRBJ1-2, with D possibly TRBD1 on 6 matching bases. Germline lookup yields CDR1 DFQATT and CDR2 SNEGSKA (reference sequence). The CDR3 covers 11 residues. The CDR3: CKAGAKEGYTF. The CDR3 bases are TGCAAGGCAGGGGCGAAGGAAGGCTACACCTTC.

This chain connects TRBV15 to TRBJ1-5; maybe TRBD1 (6 bases). V lost 1 base, J lost 5 bases, and 12 bases lay in between. The CDR3 consists of 15 residues. Germline CDR1 is LNHNV and CDR2 is YYDKDF (reference sequence). This CDR3 is CATSRGGTPYQPQHF. In DNA form, the CDR3 reads TGTGCCACCAGCAGAGGCGGGACACCCTATCAGCCCCAGCATTTT.

This clone was picked up a small number of times. The chain is built from TRBV14 and TRBJ1-1, with unresolved D. Trimming stripped 3 bases from V and 4 bases from J, with 15 bases between. CDR1 is SGHDN, CDR2 FVKESK, per germline. This CDR3 has 15 amino acids. CDR3 region: CASSQLGPTPTEAFF. The CDR3, as DNA: TGTGCCAGCAGCCAGTTGGGCCCCACACCCACTGAAGCTTTCTTT.

This rearrangement joins TRBV19 to TRBJ1-5; TRBD1 agrees at 9 bases. Germline values: CDR1 LNHDA, CDR2 SQIVND (reference sequence). This CDR3 is built from 19 residues. Unmatched junction bases numbered 16, after V lost 3 bases and J lost 4 bases. The CDR3 DNA sequence: TGTGCCAGTAGTATCTCGGCCGGAGGGACAGGGTCATGGAATCAGCCCCAGCATTTT. This translates into CASSISAGGTGSWNQPQHF.

The genes are TRBV6-1 and TRBJ1-1; D remains ambiguous. The V end lost 3 bases, the J end lost 4 bases, and 9 bases lay between the germline ends. The CDR3 contains 13 residues. Germline lookup yields CDR1 MNHNS and CDR2 SASEGT. CDR3 amino acids: CASSDQDLTEAFF. DNA of the CDR3: TGTGCCAGCAGTGATCAGGACCTCACTGAAGCTTTCTTT.

This clone turned up a few times. This chain joins TRBV29-1 and TRBJ1-1, with D possibly matching TRBD1 (5 bases). V dropped 7 bases and J dropped 3 bases, with 15 bases sitting between them. Germline loops: CDR1 SQVTM, CDR2 ANQGSEA. This CDR3 is 13 amino acids long. CDR3 sequence: CSAGQKGDTEAFF. CDR3 DNA: TGCAGCGCAGGGCAAAAAGGGGACACTGAAGCTTTCTTT.

The genes are TRBV13 and TRBJ1-1; 7 bases map to TRBD1. Trimming took 2 bases from V and 4 from J; bases not matched to a gene: 4. Germline V gene data show CDR1 as PRHDT and CDR2 as FYEKMQ (reference sequence). This CDR3 contains 14 residues. The CDR3 sequence: CASSLQGGPTEAFF. The CDR3, as DNA: TGTGCCAGCAGCTTACAGGGGGGGCCCACTGAAGCTTTCTTT.

This clone has just a few counts. The chain recombines TRBV29-1 with TRBJ2-7, with no clear D. V gave up 5 bases and J gave up 1 base, with 15 bases separating them. CDR1 is SQVTM and CDR2 is ANQGSEA in the germline V gene. This CDR3 is 14 amino acids long. The CDR3 DNA reads as TGCAGCGTTCGGTACGAGCACACGTCCTACGAGCAGTACTTC. Its translation is CSVRYEHTSYEQYF.

The J gene is TRBJ1-4, the V gene TRBV9; 7 bases are a match to TRBD1. Trimming removed 4 bases from V and 3 bases from J; junction bases left unmatched: 6. The V gene's germline CDR1 is SGDLS and CDR2 YYNGEE. The CDR3 runs 15 residues. CDR3 region: CASSLRQGSNEKLFF. CDR3 sequence (DNA): TGTGCCAGCAGCCTACGACAGGGATCTAATGAAAAACTGTTTTTT. The complete variable domain, with remaining parts taken from reference TRBV9 and TRBJ1-4, reads DSGVTQTPKHLITATGQRVTLRCSPRSGDLSVYWYQQSLDQGLQFLIQYYNGEERAKGNILERFSAQQFPDLHSELNLSSLELGDSALYFCASSLRQGSNEKLFFGSGTQLSVL.

The sample holds a few counts of this clone. J is TRBJ1-1 and V is TRBV13; the D is unclear. This CDR3 has 13 amino acids. Trimming pared 4 bases from V and 4 bases from J, leaving 10 bases between. Germline assignment: CDR1 PRHDT and CDR2 FYEKMQ (reference sequence). The CDR3 sequence: CASSSSLGTEAFF. Written as DNA, the CDR3 is TGTGCCAGCAGCTCCAGTCTGGGCACTGAAGCTTTCTTT.

The rearrangement joins TRBV6-1 to TRBJ2-3, with D perhaps given as TRBD1 or TRBD2 (6 bases each). CDR1 and CDR2 (germline): MNHNS, SASEGT. The ends were cut back, 8 bases at V and 1 base at J, with 13 bases in the middle. The CDR3 loop spans 14 amino acids. The CDR3 sequence: CASEEGGRTDTQYF. The CDR3 DNA reads as TGTGCCAGCGAAGAGGGGGGCCGCACAGATACGCAGTATTTT.

This clone has a handful of counts. The gene calls are TRBV2 and TRBJ1-6; possibly TRBD1 for D (5 bases). Trimming stripped 7 bases from V and 10 bases from J, with 17 bases between. Germline CDR1 SNHLY, CDR2 FYNNEI. There are 14 residues in the CDR3. CDR3 DNA: TGTGCCAGCAATAATGCAGGGTCTCGGTCACCCCTCCACTTT. Amino acid sequence: CASNNAGSRSPLHF.